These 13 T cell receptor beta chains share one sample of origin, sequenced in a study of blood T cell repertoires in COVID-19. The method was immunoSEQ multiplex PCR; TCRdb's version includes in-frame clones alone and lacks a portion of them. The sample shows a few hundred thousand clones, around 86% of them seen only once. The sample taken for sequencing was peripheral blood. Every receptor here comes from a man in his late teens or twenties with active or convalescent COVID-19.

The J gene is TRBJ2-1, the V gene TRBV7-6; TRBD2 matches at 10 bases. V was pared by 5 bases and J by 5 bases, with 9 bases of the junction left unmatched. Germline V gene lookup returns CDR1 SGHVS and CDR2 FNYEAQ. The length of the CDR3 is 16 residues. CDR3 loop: CASSLVPAGGNNEQFF. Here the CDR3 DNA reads TGTGCCAGCAGCCTTGTTCCAGCGGGGGGGAACAATGAGCAGTTCTTC.

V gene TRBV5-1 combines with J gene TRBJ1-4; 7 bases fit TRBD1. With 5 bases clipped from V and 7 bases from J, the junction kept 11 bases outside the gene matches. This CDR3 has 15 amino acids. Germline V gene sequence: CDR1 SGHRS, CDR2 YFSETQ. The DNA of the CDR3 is TGCGCCAGCAGACAAACAGACAGGGATAGTGAAAAACTGTTTTTT. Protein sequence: CASRQTDRDSEKLFF.

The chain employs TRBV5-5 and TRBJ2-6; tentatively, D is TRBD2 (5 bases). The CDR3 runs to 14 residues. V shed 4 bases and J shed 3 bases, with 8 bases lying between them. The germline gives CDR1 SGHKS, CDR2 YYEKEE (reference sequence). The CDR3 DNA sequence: TGTGCCAGCAGCCGGGGTGGTGGGGCCAACGTCCTGACTTTC. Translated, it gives CASSRGGGANVLTF.

The CDR3 reads CASSQGLERTYSNQPQHF. The CDR3 coding sequence is TGCGCCAGCAGCCAAGGATTAGAGAGAACCTATAGCAATCAGCCCCAGCATTTT. The chain recombines TRBV4-1 with TRBJ1-5; no firm D call. The germline V gene encodes CDR1 MGHRA and CDR2 YSYEKL. Trimming left V 1 base short and J 0 bases short, with 16 bases between. The CDR3 consists of 18 residues.

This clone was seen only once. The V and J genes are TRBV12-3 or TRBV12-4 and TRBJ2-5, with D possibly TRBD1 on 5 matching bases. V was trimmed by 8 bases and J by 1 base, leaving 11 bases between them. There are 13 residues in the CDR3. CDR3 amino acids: CASGRDGQETQYF. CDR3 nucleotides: TGTGCCAGCGGCAGGGATGGCCAAGAGACCCAGTACTTC.

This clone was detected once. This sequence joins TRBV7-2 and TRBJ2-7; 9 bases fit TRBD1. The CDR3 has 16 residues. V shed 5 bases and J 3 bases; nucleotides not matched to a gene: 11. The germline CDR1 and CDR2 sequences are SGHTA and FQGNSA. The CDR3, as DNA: TGTGCCAGCAGCGCGGACACCGGGACAGGGTTCTACGAGCAGTACTTC. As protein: CASSADTGTGFYEQYF. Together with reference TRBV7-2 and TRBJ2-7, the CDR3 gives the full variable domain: GAGVSQSPSNKVTEKGKDVELRCDPISGHTALYWYRQSLGQGLEFLIYFQGNSAPDKSGLPSDRFSAERTGGSVSTLTIQRTQQEDSAVYLCASSADTGTGFYEQYFGPGTRLTVT.

The CDR3 DNA reads TGCGCCAGCAGCCAAGTTTCAGCGGGAAACTACGAGCAGTACTTC. Residues: CASSQVSAGNYEQYF. V gene TRBV4-1 combines with J gene TRBJ2-7, with 7 bases fitting TRBD2. After removal of 1 base from V and 3 bases from J, the junction contained 6 bases not matched to a gene. The CDR3 runs to 15 residues. Germline loops: CDR1 MGHRA, CDR2 YSYEKL.

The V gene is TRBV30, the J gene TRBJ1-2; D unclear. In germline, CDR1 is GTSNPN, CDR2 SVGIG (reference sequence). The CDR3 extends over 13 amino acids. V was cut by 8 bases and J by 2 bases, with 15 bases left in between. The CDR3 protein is CASPKESNYGYTF. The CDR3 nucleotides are TGTGCCAGCCCCAAGGAGTCAAACTATGGCTACACCTTC.

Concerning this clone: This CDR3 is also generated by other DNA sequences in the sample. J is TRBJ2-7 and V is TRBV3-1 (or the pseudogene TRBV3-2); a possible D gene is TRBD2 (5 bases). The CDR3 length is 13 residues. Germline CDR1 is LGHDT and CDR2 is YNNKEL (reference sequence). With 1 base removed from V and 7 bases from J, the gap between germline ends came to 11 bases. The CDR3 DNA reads TGTGCCAGCAGCCAAGGTCGGGGATGGGAGCAGTACTTC. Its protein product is CASSQGRGWEQYF.

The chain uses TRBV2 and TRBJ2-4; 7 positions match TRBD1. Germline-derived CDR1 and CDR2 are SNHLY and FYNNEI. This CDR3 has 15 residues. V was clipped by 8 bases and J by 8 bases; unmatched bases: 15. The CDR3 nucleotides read TGTGCCAGCGCTATAGGGGGACAGTCCTGGGACATTCAGTACTTC. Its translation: CASAIGGQSWDIQYF.

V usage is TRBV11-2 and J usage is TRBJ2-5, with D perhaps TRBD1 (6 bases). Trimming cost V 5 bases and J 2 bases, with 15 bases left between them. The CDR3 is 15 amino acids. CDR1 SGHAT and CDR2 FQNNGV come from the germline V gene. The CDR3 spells CASSAGTLVQETQYF. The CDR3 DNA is TGTGCCAGCAGCGCCGGGACATTAGTACAAGAGACCCAGTACTTC.

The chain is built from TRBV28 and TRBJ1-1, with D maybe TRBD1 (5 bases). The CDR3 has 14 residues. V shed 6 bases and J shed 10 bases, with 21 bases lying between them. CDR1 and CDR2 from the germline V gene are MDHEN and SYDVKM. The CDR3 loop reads CASSSHTNRSPAFF. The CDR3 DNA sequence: TGTGCCAGCAGCAGTCACACTAACAGGTCTCCAGCTTTCTTT.

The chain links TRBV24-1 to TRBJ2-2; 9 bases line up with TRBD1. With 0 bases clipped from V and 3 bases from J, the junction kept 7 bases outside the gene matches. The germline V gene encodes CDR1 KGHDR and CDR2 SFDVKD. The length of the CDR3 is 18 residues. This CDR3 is CATSDLLAQGADTGELFF. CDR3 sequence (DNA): TGTGCCACCAGTGATTTGCTTGCACAGGGGGCGGACACCGGGGAGCTGTTTTTT.